One sample yielded the 26 T cell receptor beta chains listed below, sequenced in a study of cytomegalovirus exposure and HLA in healthy donors. Libraries were prepared by immunoSEQ multiplex PCR; TCRdb keeps only in-frame clonotypes and omits some of them. Here the sample spans 130,000 or so clones, roughly 89% being singletons. The specimen sequenced was PBMCs. Source of these receptors: a man aged 25 to 45 in good health and CMV-seronegative.

J is TRBJ1-2 and V is TRBV6-5, with D unclear. V was trimmed by 6 bases and J by 4 bases, leaving 15 bases between them. CDR1 is MNHEY, CDR2 SVGAGI, per germline. The CDR3 has 14 amino acids. This CDR3 reads CASSSNGEAYGYTF. Written as DNA, the CDR3 is TGTGCCAGCAGCTCCAATGGGGAGGCCTATGGCTACACCTTC.

The rearrangement joins TRBV4-2 to TRBJ1-5; possible D gene TRBD1, 6 bases. Germline loops: CDR1 LGHNA, CDR2 YNFKEQ. The CDR3 spans 15 residues. V lost 5 bases and J lost 0, with 11 bases in between. Written as DNA, the CDR3 is TGTGCCAGCAGCGTCCGACAGGATAGCAATCAGCCCCAGCATTTT. It translates to CASSVRQDSNQPQHF.

This rearrangement joins TRBV27 to TRBJ2-1; D remains unclear. The germline gives CDR1 MNHEY, CDR2 SMNVEV (reference sequence). The V end was cut by 2 bases, the J end by 0 bases, with 11 bases between. This CDR3 has 16 residues. The CDR3 nucleotides read TGTGCCAGCAGTTTAGCGTCTTCCTTCTCCTACAATGAGCAGTTCTTC. It is translated as CASSLASSFSYNEQFF.

The chain employs TRBV29-1 and TRBJ2-3; 7 bases line up with TRBD2. V trimming: 7 bases; J trimming: 1 base; junction bases outside the gene matches: 8. Per germline, CDR1 SQVTM and CDR2 ANQGSEA. This CDR3 is 14 amino acids long. CDR3 region: CSAEVRGGTDTQYF. In DNA, the CDR3 is TGCAGCGCTGAGGTACGGGGGGGCACAGATACGCAGTATTTT.

V is TRBV29-1 and J is TRBJ2-5; no reliable D call. The V end was cut by 5 bases, the J end by 4 bases, with 11 bases between. Per germline, CDR1 SQVTM and CDR2 ANQGSEA. The CDR3 spans 12 residues. As DNA, the CDR3 is TGCAGCGTTCCTGACATCCGAGAGACCCAGTACTTC. Translated: CSVPDIRETQYF.

The rearrangement uses TRBV5-1 and TRBJ2-1; the match to TRBD2 covers 7 bases. The CDR3 has 13 amino acids. CDR1 is SGHRS and CDR2 is YFSETQ in the germline V gene. Trimming took 1 base from V and 6 from J; bases not matched to a gene: 1. This CDR3 is CASSLTSANEQFF. The CDR3 bases are TGCGCCAGCAGCTTGACTAGCGCCAATGAGCAGTTCTTC.

The V gene is TRBV14, the J gene TRBJ2-2; 9 nucleotides align to TRBD1. CDR3 length: 16 residues. Unmatched junction bases numbered 6, after V lost 3 bases and J lost 4 bases. The germline CDR1 and CDR2 sequences are SGHDN and FVKESK. The CDR3 reads CASSHPGQGITGELFF. The CDR3, as DNA: TGTGCCAGCAGCCATCCCGGACAGGGGATCACCGGGGAGCTGTTTTTT.

This clone was recorded a few times. This sequence joins TRBV6-4 and TRBJ1-5, with D possibly TRBD1 on 6 matching bases. V lost 6 bases and J lost 0, with 27 bases in between. Germline assignment: CDR1 MRHNA and CDR2 SNTAGT. The CDR3 has 20 residues. Here the CDR3 DNA reads TGTGCCAGCAGCGTGCCGGGACACGGTACAGGCCCCAATAGCAATCAGCCCCAGCATTTT. Translating it yields CASSVPGHGTGPNSNQPQHF.

CDR3 DNA sequence: TGTGCCACCAAGACGCGGCCCCAACCTGTGAACACTGAAGCTTTCTTT. It codes for CATKTRPQPVNTEAFF. The rearrangement joins TRBV19 to TRBJ1-1; D unresolved. V gave up 10 bases and J gave up 0 bases, with 21 bases separating them. This CDR3 is 16 amino acids long. Germline-derived CDR1 and CDR2 are LNHDA and SQIVND (reference sequence).

Here the CDR3 DNA reads TGTGCCAGCAGCCCCTCACGGGACTCAGACATTCAGTACTTC. It codes for CASSPSRDSDIQYF. This chain uses TRBV7-8 with TRBJ2-4, with D perhaps TRBD2 (6 bases). The CDR3 contains 14 residues. With 5 bases removed from V and 8 bases from J, the gap between germline ends came to 16 bases. CDR1 is SGHVS and CDR2 is FQNEAQ in the germline V gene.

This clone was found once. This rearrangement joins TRBV2 to TRBJ2-7, with 7 bases aligning to TRBD2. This CDR3 region has 14 residues. After removal of 5 bases from V and 9 bases from J, the junction contained 13 bases not matched to a gene. CDR1 and CDR2 from the germline V gene are SNHLY and FYNNEI. The CDR3 coding sequence is TGTGCCAGCAGTTCTAGCGGAGGAGACGCGGTGCAGTACTTC. Its protein product is CASSSSGGDAVQYF.

J is TRBJ2-7 and V is TRBV5-6; TRBD1 is a possible D gene (6 bases). The V end was cut by 2 bases, the J end by 3 bases, with 15 bases between. The CDR3 length is 15 residues. Germline V gene lookup returns CDR1 SGHDT and CDR2 YYEEEE. CDR3 coding DNA: TGTGCCAGCAGCTTCAAACAGGGAACGGTCTACGAGCAGTACTTC. Translating it yields CASSFKQGTVYEQYF.

V gene TRBV15 combines with J gene TRBJ1-1, with 10 bases aligning to TRBD1. CDR1 and CDR2 from the germline V gene are LNHNV and YYDKDF (reference sequence). With 1 base clipped from V and 6 bases from J, the junction kept 8 bases outside the gene matches. This CDR3 is 16 amino acids long. Written as DNA, the CDR3 is TGTGCCACCAGCAGAGCCCCCCGGACAGGGGGAGCTGAAGCTTTCTTT. As protein: CATSRAPRTGGAEAFF.

The J gene is TRBJ2-3, the V gene TRBV9, with 8 nucleotides matching TRBD2. In germline, CDR1 is SGDLS, CDR2 YYNGEE. The trim removed 0 bases at V and 4 bases at J, leaving 7 bases unmatched. The CDR3 is made up of 16 amino acids. The CDR3 here is CASSVVPGGAADTQYF. The CDR3 DNA reads TGTGCCAGCAGCGTAGTGCCCGGGGGGGCCGCAGATACGCAGTATTTT.

The rearrangement links TRBV7-2 to TRBJ2-7, with 10 nucleotides matching TRBD1. Germline V gene lookup returns CDR1 SGHTA and CDR2 FQGNSA. V gave up 1 base and J gave up 1 base; unmatched junction bases: 10. The CDR3 loop spans 18 amino acids. CDR3 sequence reads: CASSLDAGTGDLSYEQYF. In DNA form, the CDR3 reads TGTGCCAGCAGCTTAGATGCGGGGACAGGGGATTTATCCTACGAGCAGTACTTC.

This rearrangement joins TRBV19 to TRBJ1-1; 8 nucleotides agree with TRBD1. The CDR3 consists of 14 residues. The junction had 4 bases not matched to a gene; V was cut back by 6 bases and J by 1 base. CDR1 and CDR2 from the germline V gene are LNHDA and SQIVND (reference sequence). The CDR3 DNA reads as TGTGCCAGTAGATCGGACAGGGAGAACACTGAAGCTTTCTTT. It yields the protein CASRSDRENTEAFF.

The gene calls are TRBV6-5 and TRBJ1-2, with a tentative D call TRBD1 (6 bases). The V end lost 6 bases, the J end lost 0 bases, and 11 bases lay between the germline ends. Per germline, CDR1 MNHEY and CDR2 SVGAGI. The CDR3 is 14 residues long. The DNA for the CDR3 is TGTGCCAGCAGCCTACAGGGCGCTAACTATGGCTACACCTTC. This encodes CASSLQGANYGYTF.

The chain combines TRBV21-1 with TRBJ2-5; no DNA check was done on the table's D call, TRBD2. TRBV21-1 is labeled a pseudogene. The CDR3 contains 15 residues. The CDR3 here is CASSKDGSGEETQYF. DNA for the CDR3: TGTGCCAGCAGCAAAGATGGTAGCGGGGAAGAGACCCAGTACTTC.

The chain is built from TRBV19 and TRBJ2-7, with D uncertain. The CDR3 sequence is 14 residues long. Trimming removed 6 bases at V and 0 bases at J, with 12 bases between. Germline V gene lookup returns CDR1 LNHDA and CDR2 SQIVND (reference sequence). CDR3 amino acids: CASSPVGLSYEQYF. The CDR3 DNA follows: TGTGCCAGTAGCCCTGTGGGCCTCTCCTACGAGCAGTACTTC.

The chain carries TRBV9 and TRBJ1-2; 7 bases line up with TRBD1. This CDR3 spans 15 amino acids. Germline V gene sequence: CDR1 SGDLS, CDR2 YYNGEE. Trimming at V came to 2 bases and at J to 5 bases, leaving 9 bases not matched to a gene. The CDR3 sequence is CASSVLEGAIYGYTF. CDR3 nucleotides: TGTGCCAGCAGCGTTTTGGAGGGGGCGATTTATGGCTACACCTTC.

The chain links TRBV9 to TRBJ1-2; possibly TRBD1 for D (5 bases). Deletions cut 4 bases from V and 5 bases from J, with 12 bases between. The CDR3 extends over 13 amino acids. The germline V gene encodes CDR1 SGDLS and CDR2 YYNGEE. CDR3 bases: TGTGCCAGCAGCACGACGGGGGGATATGGCTACACCTTC. It yields the protein CASSTTGGYGYTF.

The gene calls are TRBV13 and TRBJ1-1, with a possible D match to TRBD1 (5 bases). V lost 4 bases and J 1 base, leaving 7 bases between the germline ends. This CDR3 is 13 amino acids long. Germline loops: CDR1 PRHDT, CDR2 FYEKMQ (reference sequence). The CDR3 bases are TGTGCCAGCAGCTCGGGGGAGAACACTGAAGCTTTCTTT. This encodes CASSSGENTEAFF.

The chain is built from TRBV7-2 and TRBJ1-2; D ambiguous. Germline V gene data show CDR1 as SGHTA and CDR2 as FQGNSA. V lost 5 bases to trimming and J lost 4 bases, with 17 bases between them. This CDR3 comprises 15 residues. DNA of the CDR3: TGTGCCAGCAGCCCGGGTAAAGGCCTAGGCTATGGCTACACCTTC. Translating it yields CASSPGKGLGYGYTF.

The V gene is TRBV7-9, the J gene TRBJ2-7; TRBD1 matches 8 bases. There are 15 residues in the CDR3. V dropped 1 base and J dropped 3; count of bases not matched to a gene: 5. Germline-derived CDR1 and CDR2 are SEHNR and FQNEAQ (reference sequence). CDR3 sequence reads: CASSLGQGIFYEQYF. The DNA of the CDR3 is TGTGCCAGCAGCTTAGGACAGGGGATCTTCTACGAGCAGTACTTC.

This clone was observed a few times. The DNA for the CDR3 is TGCAGCGCCATGACAGACCCCACAGATACGCAGTATTTT. It translates to CSAMTDPTDTQYF. The chain carries TRBV29-1 and TRBJ2-3, with D perhaps matching TRBD1 (5 bases). The CDR3 extends over 13 amino acids. The V end was cut by 7 bases, the J end by 2 bases, with 13 bases between. Germline V CDR1 and CDR2: SQVTM, ANQGSEA.

This chain links TRBV10-3 with TRBJ2-7; D is possibly TRBD1 (6 bases). Germline CDR1 ENHRY, CDR2 SYGVKD. The CDR3 is made up of 13 amino acids. V lost 3 bases and J 5 bases, leaving 11 bases between the germline ends. For the CDR3, the DNA is TGTGCCATCAGTGACAGGGGCGTCCACGAGCAGTACTTC. The encoded protein is CAISDRGVHEQYF.